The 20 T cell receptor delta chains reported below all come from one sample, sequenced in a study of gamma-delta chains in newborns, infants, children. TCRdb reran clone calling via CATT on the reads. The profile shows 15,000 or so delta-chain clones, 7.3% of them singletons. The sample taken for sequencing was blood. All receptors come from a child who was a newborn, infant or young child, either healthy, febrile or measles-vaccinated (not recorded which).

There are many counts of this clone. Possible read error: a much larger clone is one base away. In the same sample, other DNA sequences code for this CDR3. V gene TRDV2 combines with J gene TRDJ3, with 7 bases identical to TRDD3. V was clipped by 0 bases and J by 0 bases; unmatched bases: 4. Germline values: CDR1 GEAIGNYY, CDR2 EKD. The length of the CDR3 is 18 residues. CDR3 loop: CACDTGGYGSWDTRQMFF. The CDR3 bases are TGTGCCTGTGACACCGGAGGATACGGCTCCTGGGACACCCGACAGATGTTTTTC.

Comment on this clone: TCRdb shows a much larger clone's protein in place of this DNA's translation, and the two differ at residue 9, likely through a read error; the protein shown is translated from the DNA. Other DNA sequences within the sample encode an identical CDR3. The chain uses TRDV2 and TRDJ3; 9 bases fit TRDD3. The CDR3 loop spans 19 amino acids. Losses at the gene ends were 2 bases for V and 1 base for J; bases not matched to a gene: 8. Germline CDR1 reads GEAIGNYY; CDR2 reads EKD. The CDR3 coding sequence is TGTGCCTGTGACATACTGGGGGACACAATTTCCTGGGACACCCGACAGATGTTTTTC. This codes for CACDILGDTISWDTRQMFF.

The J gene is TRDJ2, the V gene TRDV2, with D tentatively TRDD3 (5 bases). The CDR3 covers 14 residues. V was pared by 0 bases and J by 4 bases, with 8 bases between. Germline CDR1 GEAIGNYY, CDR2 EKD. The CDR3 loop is CACDTVGTTAQLFF. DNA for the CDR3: TGTGCCTGTGACACCGTGGGGACGACAGCACAACTCTTCTTT.

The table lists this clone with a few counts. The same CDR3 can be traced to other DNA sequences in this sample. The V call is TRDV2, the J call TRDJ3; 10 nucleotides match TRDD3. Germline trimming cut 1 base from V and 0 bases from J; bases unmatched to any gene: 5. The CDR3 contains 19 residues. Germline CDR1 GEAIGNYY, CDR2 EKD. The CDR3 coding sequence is TGTGCCTGTGACACGGTCGCTGGGGGATACTCCTGGGACACCCGACAGATGTTTTTC. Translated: CACDTVAGGYSWDTRQMFF.

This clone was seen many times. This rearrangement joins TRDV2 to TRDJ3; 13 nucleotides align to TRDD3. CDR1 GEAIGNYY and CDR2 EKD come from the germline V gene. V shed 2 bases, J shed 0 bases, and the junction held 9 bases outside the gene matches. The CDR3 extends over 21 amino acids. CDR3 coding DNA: TGTGCCTGTGACATCACAACTGGGGGATACGCTTCCTCCTGGGACACCCGACAGATGTTTTTC. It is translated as CACDITTGGYASSWDTRQMFF.

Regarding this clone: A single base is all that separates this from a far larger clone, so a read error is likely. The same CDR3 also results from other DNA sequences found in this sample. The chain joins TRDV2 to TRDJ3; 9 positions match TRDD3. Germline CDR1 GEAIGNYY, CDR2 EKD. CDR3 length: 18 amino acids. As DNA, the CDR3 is TGTGCCTGTGACACCGGGGGATACAGCTCCTGGGACACCCGACAAATGTTTTTC. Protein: CACDTGGYSSWDTRQMFF.

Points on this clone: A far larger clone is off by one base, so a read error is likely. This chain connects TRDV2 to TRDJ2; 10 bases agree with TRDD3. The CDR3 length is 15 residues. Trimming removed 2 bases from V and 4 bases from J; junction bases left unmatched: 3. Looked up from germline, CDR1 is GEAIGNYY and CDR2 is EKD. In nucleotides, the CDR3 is TGTGCCTGTGACATACTGGGGGATTCGACAGCACAACTCTTCTTT. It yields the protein CACDILGDSTAQLFF.

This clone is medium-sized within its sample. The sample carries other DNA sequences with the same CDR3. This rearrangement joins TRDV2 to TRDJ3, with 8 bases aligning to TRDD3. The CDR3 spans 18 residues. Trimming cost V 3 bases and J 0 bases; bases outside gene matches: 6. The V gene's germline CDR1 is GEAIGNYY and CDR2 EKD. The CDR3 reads CACDVLGASSWDTRQMFF. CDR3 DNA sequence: TGTGCCTGTGACGTACTGGGGGCCAGCTCCTGGGACACCCGACAGATGTTTTTC.

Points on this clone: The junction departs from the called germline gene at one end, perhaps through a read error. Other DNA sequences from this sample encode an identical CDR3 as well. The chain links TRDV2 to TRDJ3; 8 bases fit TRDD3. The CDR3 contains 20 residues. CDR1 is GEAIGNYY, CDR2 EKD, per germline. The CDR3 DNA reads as TGTGCCTGTGACACCGGCTGGGGGACCCCCAGCTCCTGGGACACCCGCCAGATGTTTTTC. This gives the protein CACDTGWGTPSSWDTRQMFF.

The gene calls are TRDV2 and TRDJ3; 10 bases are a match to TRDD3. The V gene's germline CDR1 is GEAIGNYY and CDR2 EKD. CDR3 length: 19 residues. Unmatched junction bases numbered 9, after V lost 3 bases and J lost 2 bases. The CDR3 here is CACDPMLGDRTWDTRQMFF. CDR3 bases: TGTGCCTGTGACCCCATGCTGGGGGATAGGACCTGGGACACCCGACAGATGTTTTTC.

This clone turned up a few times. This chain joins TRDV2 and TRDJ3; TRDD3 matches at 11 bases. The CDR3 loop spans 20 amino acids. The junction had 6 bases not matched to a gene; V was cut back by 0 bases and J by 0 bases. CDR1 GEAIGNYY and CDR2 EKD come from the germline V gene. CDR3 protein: CACDTVNTGGYSWDTRQMFF. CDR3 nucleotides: TGTGCCTGTGACACCGTAAATACTGGGGGATACTCCTGGGACACCCGACAGATGTTTTTC.

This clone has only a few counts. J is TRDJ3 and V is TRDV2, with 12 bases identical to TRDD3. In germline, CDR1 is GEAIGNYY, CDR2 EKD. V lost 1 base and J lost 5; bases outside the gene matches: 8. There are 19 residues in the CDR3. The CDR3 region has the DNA TGTGCCTGTGACACTCTGGGGGATACGAGTTACGGGGACACCCGACAGATGTTTTTC. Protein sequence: CACDTLGDTSYGDTRQMFF.

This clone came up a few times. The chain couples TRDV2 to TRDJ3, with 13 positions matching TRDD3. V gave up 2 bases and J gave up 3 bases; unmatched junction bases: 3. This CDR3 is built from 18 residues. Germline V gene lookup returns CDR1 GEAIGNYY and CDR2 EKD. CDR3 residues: CACDILGDTNWDTRQMFF. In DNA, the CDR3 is TGTGCCTGTGACATACTGGGGGATACGAACTGGGACACCCGACAGATGTTTTTC.

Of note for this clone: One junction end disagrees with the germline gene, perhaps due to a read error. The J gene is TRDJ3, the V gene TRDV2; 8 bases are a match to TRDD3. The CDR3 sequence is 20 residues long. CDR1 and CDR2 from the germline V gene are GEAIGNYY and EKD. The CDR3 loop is CACDVLGATLSSWDTRQMFF. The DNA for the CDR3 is TGTGCCTGTGACGTACTGGGGGCTACGCTTAGCTCCTGGGACACCCGCCAGATGTTTTTC.

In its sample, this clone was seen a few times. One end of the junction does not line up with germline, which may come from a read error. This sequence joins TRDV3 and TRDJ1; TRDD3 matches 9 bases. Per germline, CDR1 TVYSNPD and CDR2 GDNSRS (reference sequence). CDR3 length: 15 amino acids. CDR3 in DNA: TGTGCCTTTCCCCGGCCTGGGGGATGGAACGATAAACCCATCTTT. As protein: CAFPRPGGWNDKPIF.

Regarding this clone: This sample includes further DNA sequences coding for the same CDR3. The CDR3 DNA is TGTGCCTGTGACTTACTGAGCTCCTGGGACACCCGACAGATGTTTTTC. Amino acid sequence: CACDLLSSWDTRQMFF. The genes are TRDV2 and TRDJ3, with D unresolved. This CDR3 has 16 residues. Per germline, CDR1 GEAIGNYY and CDR2 EKD. Trimming took 3 bases from V and 0 from J, leaving 8 bases between them.

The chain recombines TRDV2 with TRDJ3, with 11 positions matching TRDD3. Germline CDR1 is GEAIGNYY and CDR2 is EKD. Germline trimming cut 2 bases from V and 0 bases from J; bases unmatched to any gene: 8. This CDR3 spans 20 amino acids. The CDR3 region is CACDILGDNPSSWDTRQMFF. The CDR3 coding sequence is TGTGCCTGTGACATACTGGGGGATAACCCAAGCTCCTGGGACACCCGACAGATGTTTTTC.

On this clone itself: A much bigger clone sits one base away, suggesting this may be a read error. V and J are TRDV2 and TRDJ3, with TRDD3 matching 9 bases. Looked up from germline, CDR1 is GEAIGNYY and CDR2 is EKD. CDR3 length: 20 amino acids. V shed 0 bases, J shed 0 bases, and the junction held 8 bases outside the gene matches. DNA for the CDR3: TGTGCCTGTGACACCGTCGGGGGATACACGAGCTCCTGGGACACCCGACAGATGTTTTTC. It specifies CACDTVGGYTSSWDTRQMFF.

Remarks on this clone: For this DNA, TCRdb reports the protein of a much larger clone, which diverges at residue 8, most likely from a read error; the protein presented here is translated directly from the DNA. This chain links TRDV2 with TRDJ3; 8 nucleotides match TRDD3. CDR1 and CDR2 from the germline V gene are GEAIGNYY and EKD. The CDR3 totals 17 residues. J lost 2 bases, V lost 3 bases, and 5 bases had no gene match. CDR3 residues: CACDVLGATWDTRQMFF. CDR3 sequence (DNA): TGTGCCTGTGACGTACTGGGGGCTACCTGGGACACCCGACAGATGTTTTTC.

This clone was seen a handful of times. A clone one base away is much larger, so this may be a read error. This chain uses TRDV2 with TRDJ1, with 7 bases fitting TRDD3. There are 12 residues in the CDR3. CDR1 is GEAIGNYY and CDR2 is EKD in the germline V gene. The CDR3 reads CACDWGTDKPIF. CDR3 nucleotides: TGTGCCTGTGACTGGGGGACCGATAAACCCATCTTT.